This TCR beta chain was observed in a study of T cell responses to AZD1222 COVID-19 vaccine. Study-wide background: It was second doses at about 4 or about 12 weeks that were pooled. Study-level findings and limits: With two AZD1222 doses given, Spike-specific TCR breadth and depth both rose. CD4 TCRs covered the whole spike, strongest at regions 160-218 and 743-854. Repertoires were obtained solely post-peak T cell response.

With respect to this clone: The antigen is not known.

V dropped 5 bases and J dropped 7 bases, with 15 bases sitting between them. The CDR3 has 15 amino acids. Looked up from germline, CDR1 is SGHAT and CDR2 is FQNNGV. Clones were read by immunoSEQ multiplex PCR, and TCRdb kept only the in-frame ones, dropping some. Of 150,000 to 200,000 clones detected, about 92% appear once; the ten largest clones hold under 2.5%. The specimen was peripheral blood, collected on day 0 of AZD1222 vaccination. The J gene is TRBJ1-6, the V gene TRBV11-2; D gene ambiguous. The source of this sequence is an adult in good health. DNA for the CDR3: TGTGCCAGCAGCCTCGGACCGACGATGAATTCACCCCTCCACTTT. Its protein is CASSLGPTMNSPLHF.